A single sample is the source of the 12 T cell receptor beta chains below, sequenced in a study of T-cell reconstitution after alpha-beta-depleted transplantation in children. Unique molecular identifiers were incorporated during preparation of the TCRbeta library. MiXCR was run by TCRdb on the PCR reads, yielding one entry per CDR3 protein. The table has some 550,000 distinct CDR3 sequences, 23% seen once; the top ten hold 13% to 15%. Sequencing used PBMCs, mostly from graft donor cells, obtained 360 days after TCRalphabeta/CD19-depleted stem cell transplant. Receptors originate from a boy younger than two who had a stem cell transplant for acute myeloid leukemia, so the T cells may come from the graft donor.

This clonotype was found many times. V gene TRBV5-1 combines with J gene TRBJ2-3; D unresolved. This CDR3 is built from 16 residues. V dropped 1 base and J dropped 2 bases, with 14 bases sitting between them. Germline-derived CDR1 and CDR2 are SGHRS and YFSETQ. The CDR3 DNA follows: TGCGCCAGCAGCTTGAGAGGCAGCCTACTCACAGATACGCAGTATTTT. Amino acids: CASSLRGSLLTDTQYF.

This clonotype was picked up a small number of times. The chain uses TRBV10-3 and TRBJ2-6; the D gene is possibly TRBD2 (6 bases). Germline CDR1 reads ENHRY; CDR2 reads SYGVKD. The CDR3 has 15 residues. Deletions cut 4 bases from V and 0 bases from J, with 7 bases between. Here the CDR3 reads CAISAGGSGANVLTF. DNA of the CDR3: TGTGCCATCAGTGCCGGGGGCTCTGGGGCCAACGTCCTGACTTTC.

CDR3: CASSSWTSGGNEQFF. DNA for the CDR3: TGTGCCAGCAGCTCGTGGACTAGCGGGGGCAATGAGCAGTTCTTC. The chain employs TRBV7-8 and TRBJ2-1, with 13 bases lining up with TRBD2. With 4 bases clipped from V and 6 bases from J, the junction kept 3 bases outside the gene matches. Germline-derived CDR1 and CDR2 are SGHVS and FQNEAQ. The length of the CDR3 is 15 residues.

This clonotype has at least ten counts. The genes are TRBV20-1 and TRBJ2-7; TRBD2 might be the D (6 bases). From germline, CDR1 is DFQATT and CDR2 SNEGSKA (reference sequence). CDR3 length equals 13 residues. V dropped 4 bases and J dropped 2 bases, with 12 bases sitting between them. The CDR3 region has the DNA TGCAGTGCTATCGGGACTTTAGCCTACGAGCAGTACTTC. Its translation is CSAIGTLAYEQYF.

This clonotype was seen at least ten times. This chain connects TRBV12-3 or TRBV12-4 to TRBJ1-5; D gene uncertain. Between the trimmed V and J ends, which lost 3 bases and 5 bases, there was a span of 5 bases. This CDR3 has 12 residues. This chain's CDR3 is CASSFADQPQHF. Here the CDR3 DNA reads TGTGCCAGCAGTTTTGCGGATCAGCCCCAGCATTTT.

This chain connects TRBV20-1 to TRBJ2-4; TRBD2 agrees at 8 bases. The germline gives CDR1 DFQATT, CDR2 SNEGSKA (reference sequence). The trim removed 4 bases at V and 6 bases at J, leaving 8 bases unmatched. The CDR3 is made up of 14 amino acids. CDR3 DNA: TGCAGTGCTACAGGGAAGACTAGCGTAAACATTCAGTACTTC. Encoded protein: CSATGKTSVNIQYF.

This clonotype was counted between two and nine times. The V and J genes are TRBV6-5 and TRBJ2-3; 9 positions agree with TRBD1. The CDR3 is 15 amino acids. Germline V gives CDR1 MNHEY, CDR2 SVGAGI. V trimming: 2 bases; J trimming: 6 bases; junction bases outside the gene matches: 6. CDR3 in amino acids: CASSYQATGGDTQYF. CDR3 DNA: TGTGCCAGCAGTTACCAGGCGACAGGGGGGGATACGCAGTATTTT.

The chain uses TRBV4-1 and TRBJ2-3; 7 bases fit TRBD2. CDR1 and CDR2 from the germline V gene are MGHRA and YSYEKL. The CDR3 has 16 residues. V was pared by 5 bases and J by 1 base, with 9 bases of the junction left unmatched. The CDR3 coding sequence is TGCGCCAGCAGCTTTTATCCCAGCGGGGGCACAGATACGCAGTATTTT. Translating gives CASSFYPSGGTDTQYF.

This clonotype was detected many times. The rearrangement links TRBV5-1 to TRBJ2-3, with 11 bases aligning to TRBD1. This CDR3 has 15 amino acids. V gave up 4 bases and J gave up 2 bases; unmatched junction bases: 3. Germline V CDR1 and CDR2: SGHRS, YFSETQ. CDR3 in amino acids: CASSQGQGATDTQYF. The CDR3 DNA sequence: TGCGCCAGCAGCCAAGGACAGGGGGCCACAGATACGCAGTATTTT.

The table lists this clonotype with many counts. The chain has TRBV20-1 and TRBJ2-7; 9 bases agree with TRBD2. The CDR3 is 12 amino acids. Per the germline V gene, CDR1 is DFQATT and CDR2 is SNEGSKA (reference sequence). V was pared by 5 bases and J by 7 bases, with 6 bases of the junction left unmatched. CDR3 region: CSAARTSDEQYV. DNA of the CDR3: TGCAGTGCTGCCCGGACTAGCGATGAGCAGTACGTC.

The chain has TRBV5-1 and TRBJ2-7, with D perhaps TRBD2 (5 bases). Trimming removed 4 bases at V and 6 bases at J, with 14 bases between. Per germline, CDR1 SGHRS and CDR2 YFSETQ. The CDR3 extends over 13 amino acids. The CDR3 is CASSLDSRGEQYF. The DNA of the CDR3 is TGCGCCAGCAGCCTGGATTCACGGGGCGAGCAGTACTTC.

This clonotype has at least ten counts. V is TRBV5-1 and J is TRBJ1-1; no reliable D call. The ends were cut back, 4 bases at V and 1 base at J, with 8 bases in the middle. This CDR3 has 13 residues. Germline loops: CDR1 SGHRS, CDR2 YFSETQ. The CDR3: CASSLTANTEAFF. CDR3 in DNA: TGCGCCAGCAGCCTGACCGCGAACACTGAAGCTTTCTTT.